The 2 T cell receptor beta chains in this list originate from one sample, sequenced in a study of response to subunit inactivated influenza vaccine (dated by TCRdb to the late 2010s). The library was produced with RT-PCR. Sequencer: Illumina HiSeq 2500. TCRdb's own reprocessing of the public reads used fastp at Q25 and MiXCR and kept productive beta chains. CDR3 protein duplicates are merged, each entry listing the most common genes and DNA. For this sample the table gives about 170,000 distinct CDR3 sequences, of which about 10% were detected only once. In total, the top ten clones hold about 40% of the sample. The sequences come from CD8+ T cells sorted from PBMCs, collected around 25 months after vaccination. These receptors all stem from a man in his fifties or sixties who received an inactivated influenza vaccine. Donor details come from another sample of the same person, matched by shared clones.

This clonotype was found a few times. This chain uses TRBV29-1 with TRBJ2-5, with unresolved D. The germline V gene has CDR1 SQVTM and CDR2 ANQGSEA. This CDR3 contains 15 residues. Trimming pared 1 base from V and 1 base from J, leaving 13 bases between. The CDR3: CSVEGLGVSQETQYF. The CDR3 coding sequence is TGCAGCGTTGAAGGCCTTGGTGTTAGCCAAGAGACCCAGTACTTC.

The chain joins TRBV28 to TRBJ1-5; 7 bases line up with TRBD1. The CDR3 loop spans 16 amino acids. Germline V gives CDR1 MDHEN, CDR2 SYDVKM. V lost 5 bases and J lost 0; bases outside the gene matches: 7. The DNA for the CDR3 is TGTGCCAGCAGTGGTCAGGGGGGAAATAGCAATCAGCCCCAGCATTTT. Protein: CASSGQGGNSNQPQHF.